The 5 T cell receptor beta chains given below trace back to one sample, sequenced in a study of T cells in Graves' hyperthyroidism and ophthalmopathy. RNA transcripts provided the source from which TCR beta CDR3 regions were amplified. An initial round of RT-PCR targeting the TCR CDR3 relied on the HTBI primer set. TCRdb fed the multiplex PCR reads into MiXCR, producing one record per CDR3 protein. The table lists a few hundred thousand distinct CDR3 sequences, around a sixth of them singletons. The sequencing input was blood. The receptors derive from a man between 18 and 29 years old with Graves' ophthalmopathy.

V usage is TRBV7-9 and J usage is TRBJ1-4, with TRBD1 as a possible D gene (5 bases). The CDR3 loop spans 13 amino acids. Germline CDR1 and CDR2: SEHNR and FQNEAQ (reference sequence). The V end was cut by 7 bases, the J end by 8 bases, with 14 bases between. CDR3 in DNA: TGTGCCAGCAATGGGGGGGGTACGGAAAAACTGTTTTTT. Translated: CASNGGGTEKLFF.

The CDR3 protein is CASSPLDLAGNQPQHF. CDR3 DNA sequence: TGTGCCAGCTCACCACTTGATCTTGCAGGTAACCAGCCCCAGCATTTT. This chain joins TRBV18 and TRBJ1-5; no clear D. This CDR3 is built from 16 residues. Germline CDR1 is KGHSH and CDR2 is LQKENI. Trimming took 1 base from V and 7 from J, leaving 17 bases between them.

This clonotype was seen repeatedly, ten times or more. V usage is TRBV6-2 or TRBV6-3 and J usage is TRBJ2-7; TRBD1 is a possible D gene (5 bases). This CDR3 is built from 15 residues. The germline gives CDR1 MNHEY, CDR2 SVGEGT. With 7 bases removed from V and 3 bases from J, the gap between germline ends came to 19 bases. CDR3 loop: CASIKSTGQSYEQYF. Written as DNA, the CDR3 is TGTGCCAGCATCAAAAGTACAGGTCAAAGCTACGAGCAGTACTTC.

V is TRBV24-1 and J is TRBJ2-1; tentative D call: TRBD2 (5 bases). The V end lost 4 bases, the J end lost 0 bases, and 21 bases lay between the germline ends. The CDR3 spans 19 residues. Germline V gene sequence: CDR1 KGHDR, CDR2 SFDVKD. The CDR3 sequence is CATSDPLGGRSSSYNEQFF. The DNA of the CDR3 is TGTGCCACCAGTGACCCCCTCGGAGGTAGGTCGAGCTCCTACAATGAGCAGTTCTTC.

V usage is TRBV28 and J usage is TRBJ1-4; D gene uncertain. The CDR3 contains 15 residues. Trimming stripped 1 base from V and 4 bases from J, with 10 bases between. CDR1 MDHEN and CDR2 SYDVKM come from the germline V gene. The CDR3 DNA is TGTGCCAGCAGTTTATTGGCCGAGAATAATGAAAAACTGTTTTTT. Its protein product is CASSLLAENNEKLFF.